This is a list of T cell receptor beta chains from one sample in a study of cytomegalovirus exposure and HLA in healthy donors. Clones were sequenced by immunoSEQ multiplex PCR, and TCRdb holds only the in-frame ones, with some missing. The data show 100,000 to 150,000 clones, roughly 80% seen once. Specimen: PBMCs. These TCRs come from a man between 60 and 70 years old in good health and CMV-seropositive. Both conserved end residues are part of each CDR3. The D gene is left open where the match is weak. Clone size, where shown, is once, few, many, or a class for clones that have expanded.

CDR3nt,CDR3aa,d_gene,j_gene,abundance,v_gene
TGTGCCAGCAGGTGGACAGGAATCTACGAGCAGTACTTC,CASRWTGIYEQYF,TRBD1,TRBJ2-7,NA,TRBV6-1
TGTGCCTGGAAGGCCCGGACAGGCAACTATGGCTACACCTTC,CAWKARTGNYGYTF,TRBD1,TRBJ1-2,NA,TRBV30
TGTGCCAGCAGCTCCACGTGGGGACCCAGGACTAGCGAGGCCCCACGGGAGACCCAGTACTTC,CASSSTWGPRTSEAPRETQYF,TRBD2,TRBJ2-5,NA,TRBV7-8
TGTGCCAGCAGCCCAGTCGTAGGCCCACAGGGGACCCAGTACTTC,CASSPVVGPQGTQYF,NA,TRBJ2-5,NA,TRBV28
TGCAGCGTTGCACTACTAGCGGGGGGCACAGATACGCAGTATTTT,CSVALLAGGTDTQYF,TRBD2,TRBJ2-3,NA,TRBV29-1
TGTGCCTGGGGGGACAGGGCCTATGGCTACACCTTC,CAWGDRAYGYTF,TRBD1,TRBJ1-2,NA,TRBV30
TGTGCCAGCAGTGAAGGATCCTCACTCTACGAGCAGTACTTC,CASSEGSSLYEQYF,NA,TRBJ2-7,NA,TRBV6-1
TGTGCCAGTAGTAGGTATCGGGTTGGCTACACCTTC,CASSRYRVGYTF,NA,TRBJ1-2,NA,TRBV19
TGTGCCAGCACCTCCCTAGCGGGGGACGGGACCCAGTACTTC,CASTSLAGDGTQYF,TRBD2,TRBJ2-5,NA,TRBV2
TGTGCCAGTAGTATAGATCGGGACAGGGGATATGGCTACACCTTC,CASSIDRDRGYGYTF,TRBD1,TRBJ1-2,NA,TRBV19
TGTGCCAGCAGTCTTTCAAAGGGGGTAAGGGGCACAGATACGCAGTATTTT,CASSLSKGVRGTDTQYF,NA,TRBJ2-3,NA,TRBV13
TGTGCCAGGGGCAGCGGTCCCTACAATGAGCAGTTCTTC,CARGSGPYNEQFF,NA,TRBJ2-1,NA,TRBV2
TGTGCCAGCAGTGAAAGGACAGGTTATAGCAATCAGCCCCAGCATTTT,CASSERTGYSNQPQHF,TRBD1,TRBJ1-5,few,TRBV27
TGTGCCAGCAACTCGTTTGGAGATACGCAGTATTTT,CASNSFGDTQYF,NA,TRBJ2-3,NA,TRBV5-5
TGTGCCAGTAGTATAGTTTCGAGGGCGCGGGGGGGCCAAGAGACCCAGTACTTC,CASSIVSRARGGQETQYF,TRBD2,TRBJ2-5,NA,TRBV19
TGTGCCAGCTCAGCACTGACGCGGGGTTTGGATTCACCCCTCCACTTT,CASSALTRGLDSPLHF,NA,TRBJ1-6,NA,TRBV18
TGTGCCAGCAGCCGGGACATGAACACTGAAGCTTTCTTT,CASSRDMNTEAFF,NA,TRBJ1-1,NA,TRBV7-3
TGTGCCAGCAGCCCGGGGACTAGCCCCTACGAGCAGTACTTC,CASSPGTSPYEQYF,TRBD2,TRBJ2-7,NA,TRBV11-3
TGTGCCAGCAGCTTAGACCGGTTCCCAATTACAGATACGCAGTATTTT,CASSLDRFPITDTQYF,NA,TRBJ2-3,NA,TRBV7-9
TGTGCCAGCACCGAGGATCGGCAGCGATATAGCAATCAGCCCCAGCATTTT,CASTEDRQRYSNQPQHF,NA,TRBJ1-5,NA,TRBV2
TGCGCCAGCAGTTCGGACAGGGCCTCCTATGGCTACACCTTC,CASSSDRASYGYTF,TRBD1,TRBJ1-2,NA,TRBV5-1
TGTGCCAGTACCCACCCCGGACAGCAGACTGGCTACACCTTC,CASTHPGQQTGYTF,NA,TRBJ1-2,few,TRBV19
TGTGCCAGTAGGATAGACAGGGGTAATTCACCCCTCCACTTT,CASRIDRGNSPLHF,TRBD1,TRBJ1-6,NA,TRBV19
TGTGCCTGGACGGCGATCGGGAGGAGCACAGATACGCAGTATTTT,CAWTAIGRSTDTQYF,TRBD2,TRBJ2-3,NA,TRBV30
TGTGCCAGCTCAAGTACAGGGTTCCGGGAAAAACTGTTTTTT,CASSSTGFREKLFF,NA,TRBJ1-4,once,TRBV18
TGTGCCAGCAGCGTTACAGGGGGCCTTGAGACCCAGTACTTC,CASSVTGGLETQYF,TRBD1,TRBJ2-5,few,TRBV9
TGTGCCAGCAGCGTAGGGACAGGGAGGGGAACTGAAGCTTTCTTT,CASSVGTGRGTEAFF,TRBD1,TRBJ1-1,NA,TRBV9
TGTGCCACCAGTGTGGGAGATGCGACCTACGAGCAGTACTTC,CATSVGDATYEQYF,NA,TRBJ2-7,NA,TRBV15
TGTGCCAGCAGCTGGGGGACTAGCGGGAAACACGAGCAGTACTTC,CASSWGTSGKHEQYF,TRBD2,TRBJ2-7,NA,TRBV11-2
TGTGCCAGCAGCTTTGCCCGGTACCCCTACGAGCAGTACTTC,CASSFARYPYEQYF,NA,TRBJ2-7,NA,TRBV5-5
TGTGCCAGCTCACCACCGAGACAGGGGGCTAATACCGGGCAGTACTTC,CASSPPRQGANTGQYF,TRBD1,TRBJ2-7,once,TRBV18
TGTGCCAGCAGCTCCCGACAGGTCGGTAGGGTGTTTTTT,CASSSRQVGRVFF,NA,TRBJ1-4,NA,TRBV28
TGTGCCAGCAGTGACAGGACAGGGGGCGCAGAGACCCAGTACTTC,CASSDRTGGAETQYF,TRBD1,TRBJ2-5,few,TRBV6-1
TGTGCCAGCAGTTACTCATGGCAGGGGAACAACTTGTATAGCAATCAGCCCCAGCATTTT,CASSYSWQGNNLYSNQPQHF,NA,TRBJ1-5,NA,TRBV6-7
TGTGCCAGCAGCACTCCGGGACAGGGGCTTCACAATGAGCAGTTCTTC,CASSTPGQGLHNEQFF,TRBD1,TRBJ2-1,many,TRBV7-9
TGTGCCAGCAGTGATCGAGCGTACGAGCAGTACTTC,CASSDRAYEQYF,NA,TRBJ2-7,NA,TRBV2
TGTGCCAGCAGCTTGGTTGGAGGACGGGACGAGCAGTACTTC,CASSLVGGRDEQYF,NA,TRBJ2-7,few,TRBV5-5
TGTGCCAGCACCTCTGGCGGCAGCGGGACCTACGAGCAGTACTTC,CASTSGGSGTYEQYF,TRBD2,TRBJ2-7,NA,TRBV5-5
TGCGCCAGCAGCCCGGAGGGGCCGGGGCAGCCCCAGCATTTT,CASSPEGPGQPQHF,NA,TRBJ1-5,NA,TRBV5-1